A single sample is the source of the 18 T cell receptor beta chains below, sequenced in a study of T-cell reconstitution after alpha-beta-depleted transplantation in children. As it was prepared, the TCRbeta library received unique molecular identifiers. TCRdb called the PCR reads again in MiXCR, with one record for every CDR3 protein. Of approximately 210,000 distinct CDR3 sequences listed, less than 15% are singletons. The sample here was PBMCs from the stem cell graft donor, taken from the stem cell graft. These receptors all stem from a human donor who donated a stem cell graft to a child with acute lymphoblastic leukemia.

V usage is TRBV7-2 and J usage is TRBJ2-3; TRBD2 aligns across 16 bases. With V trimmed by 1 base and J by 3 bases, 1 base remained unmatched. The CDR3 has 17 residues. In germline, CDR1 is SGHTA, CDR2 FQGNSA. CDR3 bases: TGTGCCAGCAGCTTAGGGGGACTAGCGGGAGGGACAGATACGCAGTATTTT. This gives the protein CASSLGGLAGGTDTQYF. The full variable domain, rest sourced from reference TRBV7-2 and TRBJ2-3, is GAGVSQSPSNKVTEKGKDVELRCDPISGHTALYWYRQSLGQGLEFLIYFQGNSAPDKSGLPSDRFSAERTGGSVSTLTIQRTQQEDSAVYLCASSLGGLAGGTDTQYFGPGTRLTVL.

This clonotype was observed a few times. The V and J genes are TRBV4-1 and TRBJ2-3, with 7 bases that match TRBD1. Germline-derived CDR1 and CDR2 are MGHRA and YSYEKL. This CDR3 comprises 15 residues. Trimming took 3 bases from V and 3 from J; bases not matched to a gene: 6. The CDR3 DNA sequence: TGCGCCAGCAGCCAGGAAACGACAGGGACAGATACGCAGTATTTT. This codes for CASSQETTGTDTQYF.

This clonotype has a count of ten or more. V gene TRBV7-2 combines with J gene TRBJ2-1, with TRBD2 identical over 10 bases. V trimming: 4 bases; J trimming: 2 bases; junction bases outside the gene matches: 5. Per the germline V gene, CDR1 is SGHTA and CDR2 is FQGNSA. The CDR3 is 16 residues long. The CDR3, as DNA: TGTGCCAGCAGCTCTCCTAGCGGGGGACCCTACAATGAGCAGTTCTTC. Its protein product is CASSSPSGGPYNEQFF. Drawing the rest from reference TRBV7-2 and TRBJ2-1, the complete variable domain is GAGVSQSPSNKVTEKGKDVELRCDPISGHTALYWYRQSLGQGLEFLIYFQGNSAPDKSGLPSDRFSAERTGGSVSTLTIQRTQQEDSAVYLCASSSPSGGPYNEQFFGPGTRLTVL.

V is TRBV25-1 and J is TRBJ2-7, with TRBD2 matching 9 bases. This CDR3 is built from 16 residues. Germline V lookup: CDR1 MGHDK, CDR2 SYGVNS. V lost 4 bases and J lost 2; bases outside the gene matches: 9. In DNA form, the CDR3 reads TGTGCCAGCAGTGCCCCCGGGACTAGCAAAACCTACGAGCAGTACTTC. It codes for CASSAPGTSKTYEQYF.

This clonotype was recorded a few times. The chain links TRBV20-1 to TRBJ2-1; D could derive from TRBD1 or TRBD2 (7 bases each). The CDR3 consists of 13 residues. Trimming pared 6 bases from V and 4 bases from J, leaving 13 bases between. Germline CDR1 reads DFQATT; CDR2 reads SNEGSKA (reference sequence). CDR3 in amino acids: CSADQGGYNEQFF. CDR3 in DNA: TGCAGTGCGGATCAGGGGGGGTACAATGAGCAGTTCTTC.

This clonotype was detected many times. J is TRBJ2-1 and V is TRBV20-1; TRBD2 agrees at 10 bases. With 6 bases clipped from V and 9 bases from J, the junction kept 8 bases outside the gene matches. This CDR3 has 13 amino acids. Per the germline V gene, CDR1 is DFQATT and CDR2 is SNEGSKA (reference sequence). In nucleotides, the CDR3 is TGCAGTGCCTCTAGCGGGAGTTTTGGTGAGCAGTTCTTC. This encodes CSASSGSFGEQFF.

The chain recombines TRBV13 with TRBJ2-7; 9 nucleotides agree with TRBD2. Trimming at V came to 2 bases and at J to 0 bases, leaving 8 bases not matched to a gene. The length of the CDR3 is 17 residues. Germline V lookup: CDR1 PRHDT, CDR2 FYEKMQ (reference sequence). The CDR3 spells CASSLLGLARSSYEQYF. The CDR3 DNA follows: TGTGCCAGCAGCTTATTAGGACTAGCGAGAAGCTCCTACGAGCAGTACTTC.

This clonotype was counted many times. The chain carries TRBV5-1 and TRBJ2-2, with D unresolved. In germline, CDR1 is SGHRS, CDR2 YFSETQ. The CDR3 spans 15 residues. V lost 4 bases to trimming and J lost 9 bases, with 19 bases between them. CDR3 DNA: TGCGCCAGCAGCCAACTTCCCCCTACATCCCGGGAGCTGTTTTTT. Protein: CASSQLPPTSRELFF.

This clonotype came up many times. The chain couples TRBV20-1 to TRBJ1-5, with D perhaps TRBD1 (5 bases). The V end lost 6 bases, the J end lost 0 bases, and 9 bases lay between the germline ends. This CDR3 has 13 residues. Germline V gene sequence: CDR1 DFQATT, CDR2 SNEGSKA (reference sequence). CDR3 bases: TGCAGTGCCAAAGACAGTAGCAATCAGCCCCAGCATTTT. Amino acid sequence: CSAKDSSNQPQHF.

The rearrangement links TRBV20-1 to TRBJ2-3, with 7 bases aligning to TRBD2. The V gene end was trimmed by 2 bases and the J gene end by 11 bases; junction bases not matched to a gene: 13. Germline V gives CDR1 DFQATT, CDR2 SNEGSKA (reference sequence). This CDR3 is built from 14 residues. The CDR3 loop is CSARSRLEGGRQYF. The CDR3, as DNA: TGCAGTGCTAGATCAAGACTAGAAGGCGGGAGGCAGTATTTT.

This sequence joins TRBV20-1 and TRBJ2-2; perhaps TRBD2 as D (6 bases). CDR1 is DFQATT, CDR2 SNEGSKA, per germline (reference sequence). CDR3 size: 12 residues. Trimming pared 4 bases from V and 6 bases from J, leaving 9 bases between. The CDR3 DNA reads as TGCAGTGCTAAGCCGGGAGCCGGGGAGCTGTTTTTT. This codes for CSAKPGAGELFF.

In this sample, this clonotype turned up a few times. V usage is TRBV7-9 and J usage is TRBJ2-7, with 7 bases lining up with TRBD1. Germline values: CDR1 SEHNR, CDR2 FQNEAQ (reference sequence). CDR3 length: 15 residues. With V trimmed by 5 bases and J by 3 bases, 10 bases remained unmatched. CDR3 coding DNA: TGTGCCAGCAGCGGTAGACAGGGCTATGGCTACGAGCAGTACTTC. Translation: CASSGRQGYGYEQYF.

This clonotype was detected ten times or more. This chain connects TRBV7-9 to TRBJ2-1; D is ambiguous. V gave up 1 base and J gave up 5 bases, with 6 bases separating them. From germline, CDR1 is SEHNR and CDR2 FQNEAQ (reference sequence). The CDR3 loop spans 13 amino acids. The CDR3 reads CASSLVRDNEQFF. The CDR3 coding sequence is TGTGCCAGCAGCTTAGTTCGCGACAATGAGCAGTTCTTC.

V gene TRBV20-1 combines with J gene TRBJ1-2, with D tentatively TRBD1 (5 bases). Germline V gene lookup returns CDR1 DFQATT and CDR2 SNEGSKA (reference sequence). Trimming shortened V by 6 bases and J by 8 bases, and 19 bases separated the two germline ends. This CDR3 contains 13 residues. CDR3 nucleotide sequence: TGCAGTGCCACAGATTGGGAAGGGGACGGCTACACCTTC. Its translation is CSATDWEGDGYTF.

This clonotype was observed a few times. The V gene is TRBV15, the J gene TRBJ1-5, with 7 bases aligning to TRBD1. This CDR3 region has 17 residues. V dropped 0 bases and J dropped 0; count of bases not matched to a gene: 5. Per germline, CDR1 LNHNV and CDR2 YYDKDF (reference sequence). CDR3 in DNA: TGTGCCACCAGCAGAGACAGGGGGTTAAGTAGCAATCAGCCCCAGCATTTT. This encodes CATSRDRGLSSNQPQHF.

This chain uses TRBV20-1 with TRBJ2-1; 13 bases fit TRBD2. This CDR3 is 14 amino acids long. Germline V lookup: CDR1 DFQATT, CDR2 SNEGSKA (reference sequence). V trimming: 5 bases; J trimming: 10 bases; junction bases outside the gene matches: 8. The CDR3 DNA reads TGCAGTGCTCGCTTACTAGCGGGAGGGTGCGAGCAGTTCTTC. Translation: CSARLLAGGCEQFF.

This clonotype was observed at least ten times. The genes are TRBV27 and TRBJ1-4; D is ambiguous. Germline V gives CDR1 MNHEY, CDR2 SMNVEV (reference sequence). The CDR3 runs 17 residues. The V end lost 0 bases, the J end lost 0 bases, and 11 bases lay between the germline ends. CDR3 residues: CASSLSVRRATNEKLFF. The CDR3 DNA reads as TGTGCCAGCAGTTTATCAGTCCGCCGGGCAACTAATGAAAAACTGTTTTTT.

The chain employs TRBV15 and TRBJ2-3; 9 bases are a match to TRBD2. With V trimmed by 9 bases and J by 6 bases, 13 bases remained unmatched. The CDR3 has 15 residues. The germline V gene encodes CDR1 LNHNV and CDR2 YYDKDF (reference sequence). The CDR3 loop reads CATSLAGHDADTQYF. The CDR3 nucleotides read TGTGCCACTTCACTAGCGGGCCACGACGCTGATACGCAGTATTTT.